What follows are 29 T cell receptor beta chains derived from one specimen sequenced in a study of T-cell memory formation after mild COVID-19. TCRdb processed the 5' RACE reads anew with MiXCR; each CDR3 protein has one entry. The sample lists 140,000 or so distinct CDR3 sequences, about 6.1% occurring once. What was sequenced was PBMCs or a T cell subset sorted from them (not recorded which). The receptors stem from an adult woman who had mild COVID-19 (a few samples of this study predate the infection). Cell type and time point are not known.

This clonotype has more than one count but fewer than ten. The chain combines TRBV24-1 with TRBJ2-7, with a weak D call TRBD2 (6 bases). CDR3 size: 13 residues. With 6 bases removed from V and 4 bases from J, the gap between germline ends came to 12 bases. The V gene's germline CDR1 is KGHDR and CDR2 SFDVKD. This CDR3 reads CATSRDGGYEQYF. CDR3 nucleotides: TGTGCCACCAGTCGGGACGGAGGGTACGAGCAGTACTTC.

This clonotype showed up many times. This chain connects TRBV6-2 or TRBV6-3 to TRBJ2-1; 7 bases map to TRBD1. The CDR3 is 13 residues long. Per germline, CDR1 MNHEY and CDR2 SVGEGT. Trimming took 2 bases from V and 15 from J; bases not matched to a gene: 10. The CDR3 region has the DNA TGTGCCAGCAGTTACAGGGGACAGCCCTGGCCGTTCTTC. Its protein is CASSYRGQPWPFF.

This clonotype was seen many times. CDR3 nucleotides: TGTGCCAGCAGTTTCCCGATCACCACAGGGGAGAACACTGAAGCTTTCTTT. Translation: CASSFPITTGENTEAFF. The chain couples TRBV12-3 or TRBV12-4 to TRBJ1-1, with 7 bases fitting TRBD1. The CDR3 has 17 amino acids. The junction had 11 bases not matched to a gene; V was cut back by 3 bases and J by 1 base.

There are a few counts of this clonotype. The chain has TRBV5-1 and TRBJ2-7, with D perhaps matching TRBD1 or TRBD2 (6 bases each). The CDR3 totals 14 residues. V was pared by 1 base and J by 3 bases, with 11 bases between. Germline values: CDR1 SGHRS, CDR2 YFSETQ. DNA for the CDR3: TGCGCCAGCAGCTTGTCGGGGGCTGGCTACGAGCAGTACTTC. It encodes CASSLSGAGYEQYF.

This clonotype has at least ten counts. This chain connects TRBV7-3 to TRBJ2-3; 7 positions match TRBD2. The CDR3 has 15 amino acids. The germline CDR1 and CDR2 sequences are SGHTA and FQGTGA. V dropped 5 bases and J dropped 3; count of bases not matched to a gene: 8. The chain's CDR3 is CASSPNPSGTDTQYF. In DNA form, the CDR3 reads TGTGCCAGCAGCCCAAATCCTAGCGGAACAGATACGCAGTATTTT.

This clonotype was seen many times. V usage is TRBV7-3 and J usage is TRBJ2-1; 9 nucleotides agree with TRBD2. CDR3 length: 14 residues. Germline V lookup: CDR1 SGHTA, CDR2 FQGTGA. With 1 base clipped from V and 9 bases from J, the junction kept 4 bases outside the gene matches. The CDR3 DNA is TGTGCCAGCAGCTTAATGAGAGCGGGAGGTGAGCAGTTCTTC. It translates to CASSLMRAGGEQFF. The variable domain in full, completed from reference TRBV7-3 and TRBJ2-1, reads GAGVSQTPSNKVTEKGKYVELRCDPISGHTALYWYRQSLGQGPEFLIYFQGTGAADDSGLPNDRFFAVRPEGSVSTLKIQRTERGDSAVYLCASSLMRAGGEQFFGPGTRLTVL.

The chain carries TRBV9 and TRBJ2-1; either TRBD1 or TRBD2 may supply D (5 bases each). With 0 bases removed from V and 9 bases from J, the gap between germline ends came to 13 bases. The germline CDR1 and CDR2 sequences are SGDLS and YYNGEE. The CDR3 is 14 residues long. As DNA, the CDR3 is TGTGCCAGCAGCGTAGATGAGGGACGGAGTGAGCAGTTCTTC. Translation: CASSVDEGRSEQFF.

This clonotype was recorded many times. This chain joins TRBV5-1 and TRBJ2-5, with 8 nucleotides matching TRBD1. The CDR3 consists of 14 residues. The germline V gene has CDR1 SGHRS and CDR2 YFSETQ. After removal of 5 bases from V and 1 base from J, the junction contained 4 bases not matched to a gene. CDR3 region: CASRVQGGQETQYF. CDR3 bases: TGCGCCAGCAGGGTACAGGGGGGCCAAGAGACCCAGTACTTC.

This clonotype showed up just a few times. This chain joins TRBV7-9 and TRBJ1-2; a possible D gene is TRBD1 (5 bases). CDR1 is SEHNR and CDR2 is FQNEAQ in the germline V gene (reference sequence). The CDR3 is 13 amino acids. V was pared by 7 bases and J by 3 bases, with 12 bases between. Here the CDR3 DNA reads TGTGCCAGCACCCGACAGAATTACTATGGCTACACCTTC. The encoded protein is CASTRQNYYGYTF.

This clonotype came up a few times. The chain couples TRBV29-1 to TRBJ1-2, with unresolved D. Germline assignment: CDR1 SQVTM and CDR2 ANQGSEA. V lost 1 base and J 4 bases, leaving 4 bases between the germline ends. The CDR3 consists of 11 residues. The CDR3 is CSVEVGYGYTF. CDR3 sequence (DNA): TGCAGCGTTGAAGTAGGCTATGGCTACACCTTC.

In its sample, this clonotype was seen many times. The chain employs TRBV5-1 and TRBJ1-5; no reliable D call. The CDR3 runs 14 residues. CDR1 and CDR2 (germline): SGHRS, YFSETQ. V was shortened by 4 bases and J by 3 bases, with 11 bases between the two germline ends. The DNA of the CDR3 is TGCGCCAGCAGCCCCGGGCAGTTCAATCAGCCCCAGCATTTT. Translated, it gives CASSPGQFNQPQHF. Together with reference TRBV5-1 and TRBJ1-5, the CDR3 gives the full variable domain: KAGVTQTPRYLIKTRGQQVTLSCSPISGHRSVSWYQQTPGQGLQFLFEYFSETQRNKGNFPGRFSGRQFSNSRSEMNVSTLELGDSALYLCASSPGQFNQPQHFGDGTRLSIL.

This clonotype was counted at least ten times. The chain has TRBV3-1 and TRBJ2-1; TRBD2 matches 14 bases. Germline V gene data show CDR1 as LGHDT and CDR2 as YNNKEL (reference sequence). V was pared by 5 bases and J by 1 base, with 10 bases of the junction left unmatched. CDR3 length equals 19 residues. For the CDR3, the DNA is TGTGCCAGCAGCATAAGAGGACTAGCGGGGGGCCGGTCCTACAATGAGCAGTTCTTC. This encodes CASSIRGLAGGRSYNEQFF.

V usage is TRBV29-1 and J usage is TRBJ1-2; no clear D gene. V was cut by 3 bases and J by 8 bases, with 7 bases left in between. This CDR3 is built from 10 residues. Per the germline V gene, CDR1 is SQVTM and CDR2 is ANQGSEA. The CDR3 sequence is CSVDYGGYTF. CDR3 in DNA: TGCAGCGTTGATTACGGAGGCTACACCTTC. Full variable domain (missing parts from reference TRBV29-1 and TRBJ1-2): SAVISQKPSRDICQRGTSLTIQCQVDSQVTMMFWYRQQPGQSLTLIATANQGSEATYESGFVIDKFPISRPNLTFSTLTVSNMSPEDSSIYLCSVDYGGYTFGSGTRLTVV.

This clonotype turned up a few times. The V gene is TRBV11-3, the J gene TRBJ2-1, with 9 bases lining up with TRBD2. The CDR3 is 16 amino acids. Losses at the gene ends were 1 base for V and 6 bases for J; bases not matched to a gene: 7. Germline loops: CDR1 SGHNT, CDR2 YENEEA. DNA of the CDR3: TGTGCCAGCAGCTTAGGCGGGACTAGCTCGGGCAATGAGCAGTTCTTC. Residues: CASSLGGTSSGNEQFF.

Many counts were recorded for this clonotype. The chain combines TRBV18 with TRBJ2-1; D remains unclear. This CDR3 contains 15 residues. Trimming shortened V by 2 bases and J by 0 bases, and 8 bases separated the two germline ends. Germline lookup yields CDR1 KGHSH and CDR2 LQKENI. The CDR3 spells CASSPVQSSYNEQFF. CDR3 nucleotides: TGTGCCAGCTCACCAGTTCAAAGCTCCTACAATGAGCAGTTCTTC. Complete variable domain (other parts from reference TRBV18 and TRBJ2-1): NAGVMQNPRHLVRRRGQEARLRCSPMKGHSHVYWYRQLPEEGLKFMVYLQKENIIDESGMPKERFSAEFPKEGPSILRIQQVVRGDSAAYFCASSPVQSSYNEQFFGPGTRLTVL.

The rearrangement uses TRBV21-1 and TRBJ2-2. TRBV21-1 is annotated as a pseudogene. The CDR3 runs 15 residues. CDR3 sequence (DNA): TGTGCCAGCAGCAAAGCACACGAGCGCACCGGGGAGCTGTTTTTT. Translation gives CASSKAHERTGELFF.

This clonotype was counted between two and nine times. This sequence joins TRBV12-3 or TRBV12-4 and TRBJ1-5; D remains unclear. The CDR3 covers 14 residues. Between the trimmed V and J ends, which lost 2 bases and 3 bases, there was a span of 8 bases. For the CDR3, the DNA is TGTGCCAGCAGTTTAACTGGGTACAATCAGCCCCAGCATTTT. This encodes CASSLTGYNQPQHF.

In its sample, this clonotype was seen many times. The chain combines TRBV12-3 or TRBV12-4 with TRBJ2-7, with a weak D call TRBD1 (5 bases). This CDR3 comprises 15 residues. Trimming removed 3 bases at V and 1 base at J, with 13 bases between. The CDR3 reads CASSFVQGSSYEQYF. The DNA of the CDR3 is TGTGCCAGCAGTTTTGTCCAGGGATCTTCCTACGAGCAGTACTTC.

The table lists this clonotype with a few counts. The V and J genes are TRBV7-9 and TRBJ1-1, with 7 bases aligning to TRBD1. The CDR3 runs to 12 residues. Germline CDR1 is SEHNR and CDR2 is FQNEAQ (reference sequence). The trim removed 2 bases at V and 12 bases at J, leaving 6 bases unmatched. The chain's CDR3 is CASSLTGTATFF. CDR3 DNA: TGTGCCAGCAGCTTAACCGGGACAGCTACTTTCTTT.

This clonotype was counted at least ten times. The chain recombines TRBV29-1 with TRBJ2-5; 12 bases align to TRBD2. V trimming: 5 bases; J trimming: 5 bases; junction bases outside the gene matches: 12. CDR3 size: 16 residues. Germline V gene lookup returns CDR1 SQVTM and CDR2 ANQGSEA. In nucleotides, the CDR3 is TGCAGCGTTTCCCGACTAGCGGGAGATGATTCGGAGACCCAGTACTTC. It yields the protein CSVSRLAGDDSETQYF.

This clonotype was picked up many times. The V gene is TRBV20-1, the J gene TRBJ2-7, with 9 positions matching TRBD2. This CDR3 has 14 residues. V gave up 3 bases and J gave up 3 bases; unmatched junction bases: 6. Germline V gene sequence: CDR1 DFQATT, CDR2 SNEGSKA (reference sequence). CDR3 DNA sequence: TGCAGTGCTAGGGCGTCTAGCGGGAACTACGAGCAGTACTTC. Its protein product is CSARASSGNYEQYF.

This clonotype was seen repeatedly, ten times or more. The V and J genes are TRBV20-1 and TRBJ2-2, with 9 nucleotides matching TRBD1. CDR1 and CDR2 (germline): DFQATT, SNEGSKA (reference sequence). J gave up 5 bases and V 5 bases, and 9 bases lay outside the gene matches. CDR3 length equals 15 residues. The CDR3 loop reads CSAQDRGHQTGELFF. The CDR3 nucleotides read TGCAGTGCTCAGGACAGGGGTCATCAGACCGGGGAGCTGTTTTTT.

This clonotype was found a few times. The rearrangement links TRBV7-3 to TRBJ2-5; D perhaps matches TRBD1 (6 bases). Between the trimmed V and J ends, which lost 3 bases and 3 bases, there was a span of 8 bases. Germline CDR1 reads SGHTA; CDR2 reads FQGTGA. The CDR3 covers 13 residues. DNA of the CDR3: TGTGCCAGCAGCTTCCACAGGGAAGAGACCCAGTACTTC. It codes for CASSFHREETQYF.

The chain is built from TRBV20-1 and TRBJ1-6; 11 nucleotides align to TRBD1. Germline CDR1 reads DFQATT; CDR2 reads SNEGSKA (reference sequence). The CDR3 contains 15 residues. V trimming: 2 bases; J trimming: 9 bases; junction bases outside the gene matches: 6. The CDR3 spells CSARPRTGGTSPLHF. CDR3 coding DNA: TGCAGTGCTAGACCCAGGACAGGGGGCACTTCACCCCTCCACTTT.

This clonotype was counted a few times. This rearrangement joins TRBV7-9 to TRBJ2-1; D not certain. Germline V gene sequence: CDR1 SEHNR, CDR2 FQNEAQ (reference sequence). Trimming removed 2 bases at V and 6 bases at J, with 23 bases between. The CDR3 has 18 residues. The CDR3 is CASSLFLLRTPRPNEQFF. The CDR3 DNA reads TGTGCCAGCAGCTTATTTCTCCTCCGGACCCCCCGGCCCAATGAGCAGTTCTTC.

This rearrangement joins TRBV4-1 to TRBJ2-4; the D is unclear. V lost 1 base, J lost 6 bases, and 7 bases lay in between. Germline V lookup: CDR1 MGHRA, CDR2 YSYEKL. This CDR3 comprises 13 residues. CDR3 DNA: TGCGCCAGCAGCCAAGCCGACGTAAACATTCAGTACTTC. Translation gives CASSQADVNIQYF.

This chain connects TRBV18 to TRBJ2-1; D is possibly TRBD1 (7 bases). V was trimmed by 2 bases and J by 9 bases, leaving 11 bases between them. CDR3 length equals 13 residues. Germline V gene sequence: CDR1 KGHSH, CDR2 LQKENI. The CDR3 DNA follows: TGTGCCAGCTCACCATTGGAGGGGGCTGAGCAGTTCTTC. It translates to CASSPLEGAEQFF.

This clonotype was found many times. This rearrangement joins TRBV24-1 to TRBJ2-1; D ambiguous. Trimming took off 6 bases at V and 2 bases at J, with 16 bases between the two ends. The CDR3 has 16 residues. The germline V gene encodes CDR1 KGHDR and CDR2 SFDVKD. CDR3 nucleotide sequence: TGTGCCACCAGTCGCAGGTCCGTCCAGACCTACAATGAGCAGTTCTTC. It is translated as CATSRRSVQTYNEQFF.

This clonotype is medium-sized within its sample. The chain uses TRBV27 and TRBJ2-7, with D perhaps assigned TRBD1 or TRBD2 (5 bases each). Trimming stripped 7 bases from V and 2 bases from J, with 21 bases between. The CDR3 extends over 16 amino acids. Germline V gives CDR1 MNHEY, CDR2 SMNVEV (reference sequence). The CDR3 spells CASTPLASQGTYEQYF. The DNA for the CDR3 is TGTGCCAGCACCCCCCTAGCCTCCCAGGGCACCTACGAGCAGTACTTC.